Below, 9 T cell receptor beta chains from the same sample are listed, as sequenced in a study of T-cell memory formation after mild COVID-19. Via MiXCR, TCRdb re-called the 5' RACE reads, giving one row per CDR3 protein. Here the sample spans about 560,000 distinct CDR3 sequences, roughly 18% being singletons. Sequences were obtained from PBMCs or a T cell subset sorted from them (not recorded which). Every receptor here comes from an adult woman who had mild COVID-19 (a few samples of this study predate the infection). Cell type and time point are not known.

The chain recombines TRBV30 with TRBJ1-1; possibly TRBD1 for D (6 bases). V lost 0 bases to trimming and J lost 10 bases, with 15 bases between them. The V gene's germline CDR1 is GTSNPN and CDR2 SVGIG (reference sequence). The CDR3 length is 13 residues. This chain's CDR3 is CAWSVPGVDVAFF. CDR3 DNA: TGTGCCTGGAGTGTACCAGGGGTCGATGTAGCTTTCTTT.

The V gene is TRBV6-2 or TRBV6-3, the J gene TRBJ2-1; 9 bases map to TRBD1. After removal of 0 bases from V and 0 bases from J, the junction contained 0 bases not matched to a gene. Germline loops: CDR1 MNHEY, CDR2 SVGEGT. The length of the CDR3 is 16 residues. DNA of the CDR3: TGTGCCAGCAGTTACTCGGACAGGGGCTCCTACAATGAGCAGTTCTTC. Translation gives CASSYSDRGSYNEQFF.

This chain joins TRBV5-1 and TRBJ1-4; D is possibly TRBD1 (5 bases). CDR3 length equals 14 residues. Trimming took off 5 bases at V and 8 bases at J, with 16 bases between the two ends. Germline CDR1 reads SGHRS; CDR2 reads YFSETQ. This CDR3 is CASSPRGAGEKLFF. CDR3 DNA: TGCGCCAGCAGTCCGAGGGGTGCAGGAGAAAAACTGTTTTTT.

The chain joins TRBV4-1 to TRBJ2-3; 12 bases match TRBD2. Unmatched junction bases numbered 9, after V lost 7 bases and J lost 4 bases. Germline lookup yields CDR1 MGHRA and CDR2 YSYEKL. This CDR3 contains 16 residues. CDR3 bases: TGCGCCAGCACCAATACCCTAGCGGGGGGGGCAGATACGCAGTATTTT. Amino acids: CASTNTLAGGADTQYF.

The rearrangement joins TRBV4-1 to TRBJ1-6, with 9 bases lining up with TRBD1. The CDR3 length is 15 residues. From germline, CDR1 is MGHRA and CDR2 YSYEKL. The J segment lost 9 bases and the V segment lost 3 bases, leaving 6 bases of the junction unmatched. CDR3 protein: CASSHPDRGFSPLHF. The CDR3 DNA reads TGCGCCAGCAGCCACCCGGACAGGGGATTTTCACCCCTCCACTTT.

The V call is TRBV29-1, the J call TRBJ1-2; possible D gene TRBD1, 5 bases. CDR1 and CDR2 from the germline V gene are SQVTM and ANQGSEA. V was cut by 7 bases and J by 0 bases, with 12 bases left in between. The CDR3 is 13 residues long. CDR3 residues: CSALGESNYGYTF. Written as DNA, the CDR3 is TGCAGCGCCCTAGGGGAATCTAACTATGGCTACACCTTC. Using reference TRBV29-1 and TRBJ1-2 for the parts outside the CDR3, the full variable domain is SAVISQKPSRDICQRGTSLTIQCQVDSQVTMMFWYRQQPGQSLTLIATANQGSEATYESGFVIDKFPISRPNLTFSTLTVSNMSPEDSSIYLCSALGESNYGYTFGSGTRLTVV.

The chain joins TRBV29-1 to TRBJ1-1, with D unclear. The CDR3 totals 10 residues. Trimming left V 6 bases short and J 7 bases short, with 9 bases between. Germline V gene lookup returns CDR1 SQVTM and CDR2 ANQGSEA. The CDR3: CSVKMLEAFF. Written as DNA, the CDR3 is TGCAGCGTCAAAATGCTTGAAGCTTTCTTT. The full variable domain, its missing parts supplied by reference TRBV29-1 and TRBJ1-1, is SAVISQKPSRDICQRGTSLTIQCQVDSQVTMMFWYRQQPGQSLTLIATANQGSEATYESGFVIDKFPISRPNLTFSTLTVSNMSPEDSSIYLCSVKMLEAFFGQGTRLTVV.

The gene calls are TRBV5-1 and TRBJ2-5; TRBD1 aligns across 10 bases. The CDR3 has 14 amino acids. J was trimmed by 3 bases and V by 7 bases; bases with no gene match: 6. Germline-derived CDR1 and CDR2 are SGHRS and YFSETQ. CDR3 in amino acids: CASYPGTGEETQYF. Written as DNA, the CDR3 is TGCGCCAGCTACCCCGGGACAGGGGAAGAGACCCAGTACTTC.

This clonotype appeared a few times. CDR3 DNA: TGTGCCAGCAGCCAAGTCCAGCCTGCAAATGAGCAGTTCTTC. Protein product: CASSQVQPANEQFF. J is TRBJ2-1 and V is TRBV3-1; D ambiguous. The V and J ends lost 1 base and 7 bases respectively, with 11 bases between them. Germline loops: CDR1 LGHDT, CDR2 YNNKEL (reference sequence). This CDR3 is 14 amino acids long.